This TCR beta chain was identified in a study of blood T cell repertoires in COVID-19. At the level of the study: Sample material is recorded as cDNA or gDNA derived from T cells, B-cell-depleted T cells, or PBMCs.

The V gene's germline CDR1 is MGHRA and CDR2 YSYEKL. The ends lost 1 base at V and 2 bases at J; junction bases unmatched: 2. The CDR3 consists of 16 residues. Original analysis: Reference gene primer amplification yielded estimated nucleated cell counts. Clones were read by immunoSEQ multiplex PCR, and TCRdb kept only the in-frame ones, dropping some. V, J and clone size were drawn from that table, and D and trimming were deduced from the DNA. The data contain some 250,000 clones, 75% to 90% of them seen just once; the ten biggest clones take up 9.5% to 15%. Sequenced: peripheral blood. The receptor was derived from a woman aged 60-75 years with active or convalescent COVID-19. The chain recombines TRBV4-1 with TRBJ2-7, with 13 bases lining up with TRBD2. CDR3 loop: CASSQAGTSGAYEQYF. The CDR3 DNA is TGCGCCAGCAGCCAAGCCGGGACTAGCGGGGCCTACGAGCAGTACTTC.